This TCR beta chain was identified in a study of T-cell memory formation after mild COVID-19. General study points: CD4+ contracting clones were mainly CM and EM; CD8+ ones, EMRA. That cross-reactive memory joined was suggested by some responding clones appearing in pre-infection memory.

This clonotype was observed many times. Antigen: not known. Germline V gene data show CDR1 as LGHNA and CDR2 as YSLEER. The ends were cut back, 0 bases at V and 3 bases at J, with 12 bases in the middle. The CDR3 has 16 residues. Barcoded TCR alpha and TCR beta cDNA libraries with UMIs came from 5'RACE using constant-segment primers. A single record per CDR3 protein comes from TCRdb applying MiXCR to the 5' RACE reads. The sample holds around 150,000 distinct CDR3 sequences, approximately 10% seen once. The V call is TRBV4-3, the J call TRBJ2-4; no definite D call. Sequenced sample: PBMCs or a T cell subset sorted from them (not recorded which). The TCR originated in a man younger than 35 who had mild COVID-19 (a few samples of this study predate the infection). Cell type and time point are not known. The CDR3 is CASSQDPDGSKNIQYF. DNA for the CDR3: TGCGCCAGCAGCCAAGATCCTGACGGTAGCAAAAACATTCAGTACTTC.